The 5 T cell receptor beta chains below all came from one sample that was sequenced in a study of blood T cell repertoires in COVID-19. This table comes from immunoSEQ multiplex PCR, and its TCRdb copy is limited to in-frame clones, with some not included. The sample lists nearly 200,000 clones, roughly 90% occurring once. Source material: peripheral blood. These receptors were taken from a woman aged 70-85 years with acute or convalescent COVID-19.

The chain is built from TRBV5-4 and TRBJ2-7, with D possibly TRBD2 on 7 matching bases. CDR3 size: 13 residues. Germline V gene data show CDR1 as SGHNT and CDR2 as YYREEE (reference sequence). The V end was cut by 2 bases, the J end by 7 bases, with 13 bases between. CDR3: CASSFPGGGEQYF. The DNA for the CDR3 is TGTGCCAGCAGCTTTCCGGGGGGCGGAGAGCAGTACTTC.

The J gene is TRBJ1-1, the V gene TRBV5-4; D possibly corresponds to TRBD1 (5 bases). With 2 bases removed from V and 1 base from J, the gap between germline ends came to 6 bases. This CDR3 has 13 residues. The germline V gene has CDR1 SGHNT and CDR2 YYREEE (reference sequence). The CDR3, as DNA: TGTGCCAGCAGCTTTGACAGGAACACTGAAGCTTTCTTT. Its translation is CASSFDRNTEAFF. Supplemented by reference TRBV5-4 and TRBJ1-1, the full variable domain reads ETGVTQSPTHLIKTRGQQVTLRCSSQSGHNTVSWYQQALGQGPQFIFQYYREEENGRGNFPPRFSGLQFPNYSSELNVNALELDDSALYLCASSFDRNTEAFFGQGTRLTVV.

The chain carries TRBV18 and TRBJ2-7, with D perhaps matching TRBD2 (5 bases). CDR1 KGHSH and CDR2 LQKENI come from the germline V gene. CDR3 length: 16 amino acids. Trimming pared 3 bases from V and 0 bases from J, leaving 15 bases between. CDR3 sequence (DNA): TGTGCCAGCTCACCTCAGACTAATATAATCTCCTACGAGCAGTACTTC. Encoded protein: CASSPQTNIISYEQYF.

The CDR3 protein is CASSQGRGANTQYF. The CDR3, as DNA: TGTGCCAGCAGCCAAGGGCGGGGGGCAAATACGCAGTATTTT. The chain employs TRBV3-1 (or the pseudogene TRBV3-2) and TRBJ2-3, with 8 bases matching TRBD2. The germline gives CDR1 LGHDT, CDR2 YNNKEL (reference sequence). CDR3 length equals 14 residues. V trimming: 1 base; J trimming: 7 bases; junction bases outside the gene matches: 4.

J is TRBJ1-1 and V is TRBV4-1; maybe TRBD1 (5 bases). Germline CDR1 MGHRA, CDR2 YSYEKL. This CDR3 comprises 14 residues. The germline V and J ends were trimmed by 4 bases and 5 bases, with 14 bases remaining between them. Written as DNA, the CDR3 is TGCGCCAGCAGCCTTAAACGGGGGGAGACTGAAGCTTTCTTT. It encodes CASSLKRGETEAFF.